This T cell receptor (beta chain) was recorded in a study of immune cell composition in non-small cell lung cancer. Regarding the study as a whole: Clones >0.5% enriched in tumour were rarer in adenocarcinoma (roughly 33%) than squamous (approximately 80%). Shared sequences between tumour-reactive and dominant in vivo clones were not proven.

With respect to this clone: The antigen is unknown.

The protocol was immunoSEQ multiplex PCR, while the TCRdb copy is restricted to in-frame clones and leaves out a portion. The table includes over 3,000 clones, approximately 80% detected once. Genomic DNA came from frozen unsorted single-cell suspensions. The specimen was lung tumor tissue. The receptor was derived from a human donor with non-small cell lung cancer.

Written as DNA, the CDR3 is TGTGCCAGCAGCTTAAAGGTTAGCGGGGAACCAGATACGCAGTATTTT. Translated: CASSLKVSGEPDTQYF. The gene calls are TRBV7-3 and TRBJ2-3; 8 nucleotides line up with TRBD2. Trimming cost V 1 base and J 4 bases; bases outside gene matches: 7. Germline CDR1 SGHTA, CDR2 FQGTGA. The CDR3 consists of 16 residues.